This T cell receptor beta chain originates from a study of identical twins. General observations from the study: Cord blood's abundant beta clonotypes had fewer insertions, unlike memory repertoires. Twin sharing of out-of-frame TCR alpha was underestimated by models in monozygotic pairs.

Germline CDR1 reads DFQATT; CDR2 reads SNEGSKA (reference sequence). This CDR3 is built from 15 residues. V trimming: 6 bases; J trimming: 1 base; junction bases outside the gene matches: 9. In regard to this clonotype: Antigen specificity is unknown.

Healthy Caucasians provided all donations. Addition of a universal primer site occurred through template switching, and cDNA carried unique molecular identifiers. TCRdb fed the 5' RACE reads into MiXCR, producing one record per CDR3 protein. The sample has 250,000 to 350,000 distinct CDR3 sequences, about 8.1% seen once; the top ten hold over 2%. The sample also formed part of further work on yellow fever vaccine responses in identical twins.

The chain carries TRBV20-1 and TRBJ2-3, with 8 bases aligning to TRBD2. The TCR sequence derives from a young woman in good health. The sample consisted of memory (CD45RO+) T cells sorted from blood. The CDR3 reads CSASLGAGGTDTQYF. Here the CDR3 DNA reads TGCAGTGCATCGTTAGGAGCGGGAGGCACAGATACGCAGTATTTT.